Below, 16 T cell receptor beta chains from the same sample are listed, as sequenced in a study of chemoradiotherapy in HPV16-positive cancers. TCRdb keeps only in-frame clones here, not all; method: immunoSEQ multiplex PCR. Of about 10,000 clones in the sample, more than 75% were seen once. The sequencing used blood, collected from a patient who underwent chemoradiotherapy. These receptors were obtained from a human donor with HPV-associated anogenital cancer.

This clone was counted only a few times. The chain has TRBV10-2 and TRBJ1-2; 7 bases line up with TRBD1. Trimming cost V 4 bases and J 2 bases; bases outside gene matches: 4. CDR1 is WSHSY, CDR2 SAAADI, per germline. CDR3 length equals 14 residues. DNA of the CDR3: TGCGCCAGCAGTGCCCAGACAGGGAACTATGGCTACACCTTC. Protein sequence: CASSAQTGNYGYTF.

V usage is TRBV9 and J usage is TRBJ2-1; TRBD1 is a possible D gene (6 bases). Germline assignment: CDR1 SGDLS and CDR2 YYNGEE. Trimming stripped 3 bases from V and 4 bases from J, with 11 bases between. CDR3 length: 14 amino acids. CDR3 DNA sequence: TGTGCCAGCAGCGGCAGGGGTCGGTACAATGAGCAGTTCTTC. Translation gives CASSGRGRYNEQFF.

V is TRBV27 and J is TRBJ2-7; D is possibly TRBD1 (5 bases). The germline V gene has CDR1 MNHEY and CDR2 SMNVEV (reference sequence). This CDR3 region has 13 residues. V lost 3 bases and J 2 bases, leaving 8 bases between the germline ends. The CDR3: CASSLDITYEQYF. The DNA of the CDR3 is TGTGCCAGCAGTTTGGACATTACCTACGAGCAGTACTTC.

The chain employs TRBV6-5 and TRBJ1-4; D unresolved. The CDR3 spans 15 residues. Germline CDR1 reads MNHEY; CDR2 reads SVGAGI. Trimming shortened V by 0 bases and J by 7 bases, and 12 bases separated the two germline ends. The CDR3 sequence is CASSYSTGKVEKLFF. The CDR3 nucleotides read TGTGCCAGCAGTTACTCAACGGGGAAGGTTGAAAAACTGTTTTTT.

This rearrangement joins TRBV11-2 to TRBJ1-3; D not resolved. The CDR3 spans 17 residues. V dropped 1 base and J dropped 0 bases, with 13 bases sitting between them. The V gene's germline CDR1 is SGHAT and CDR2 FQNNGV. CDR3 protein: CASSLVSDTGSGNTIYF. The DNA for the CDR3 is TGTGCCAGCAGCTTAGTTTCAGACACTGGCTCTGGAAACACCATATATTTT.

This clone has more than one count but fewer than ten. The V call is TRBV19, the J call TRBJ2-7; TRBD1 or TRBD2 may be the D gene (5 bases each). The CDR3 consists of 15 residues. V was shortened by 4 bases and J by 1 base, with 14 bases between the two germline ends. The germline V gene encodes CDR1 LNHDA and CDR2 SQIVND (reference sequence). CDR3 nucleotide sequence: TGTGCCAGTAGTAGGGGGTGGGACCATTCCTACGAGCAGTACTTC. Protein product: CASSRGWDHSYEQYF.

The rearrangement links TRBV19 to TRBJ1-3; D remains unclear. Trimming left V 1 base short and J 0 bases short, with 10 bases between. This CDR3 contains 16 residues. The germline V gene has CDR1 LNHDA and CDR2 SQIVND (reference sequence). This CDR3 reads CASSIGYDYSGNTIYF. In DNA form, the CDR3 reads TGTGCCAGTAGTATAGGGTACGACTACTCTGGAAACACCATATATTTT.

This rearrangement joins TRBV19 to TRBJ1-5; D not certain. In germline, CDR1 is LNHDA, CDR2 SQIVND (reference sequence). The CDR3 contains 14 residues. V lost 5 bases to trimming and J lost 4 bases, with 12 bases between them. The CDR3 region is CASSPPGSNQPQHF. CDR3 sequence (DNA): TGTGCCAGTAGTCCCCCGGGGTCAAATCAGCCCCAGCATTTT.

The chain uses TRBV5-4 and TRBJ1-1, with D possibly matching TRBD1 (5 bases). The V end lost 5 bases, the J end lost 10 bases, and 12 bases lay between the germline ends. The CDR3 length is 11 residues. Germline CDR1 reads SGHNT; CDR2 reads YYREEE (reference sequence). This chain's CDR3 is CASRQGRVAFF. In DNA, the CDR3 is TGTGCCAGCAGGCAGGGTCGCGTAGCTTTCTTT.

This chain uses TRBV5-4 with TRBJ2-7; TRBD1 matches 7 bases. This CDR3 is built from 15 residues. CDR1 and CDR2 from the germline V gene are SGHNT and YYREEE (reference sequence). J gave up 0 bases and V 3 bases, and 6 bases lay outside the gene matches. CDR3 sequence reads: CASSSGGPYSYEQYF. As DNA, the CDR3 is TGTGCCAGCAGCTCAGGGGGACCTTACTCCTACGAGCAGTACTTC.

This rearrangement joins TRBV5-1 to TRBJ2-7; D not resolved. The germline V and J ends were trimmed by 0 bases and 4 bases, with 8 bases remaining between them. Germline CDR1 is SGHRS and CDR2 is YFSETQ. The CDR3 has 13 amino acids. The CDR3 nucleotides read TGCGCCAGCAGCTTGGATCCCAGATACGAGCAGTACTTC. This translates into CASSLDPRYEQYF. Variable domain in full (rest from reference TRBV5-1 and TRBJ2-7): KAGVTQTPRYLIKTRGQQVTLSCSPISGHRSVSWYQQTPGQGLQFLFEYFSETQRNKGNFPGRFSGRQFSNSRSEMNVSTLELGDSALYLCASSLDPRYEQYFGPGTRLTVT.

V usage is TRBV19 and J usage is TRBJ1-5; perhaps TRBD1 as D (5 bases). Trimming removed 6 bases from V and 11 bases from J, with 11 bases in between. Germline assignment: CDR1 LNHDA and CDR2 SQIVND (reference sequence). The CDR3 extends over 11 amino acids. CDR3 loop: CASRWGGAQHF. CDR3 in DNA: TGTGCCAGTAGATGGGGAGGGGCCCAGCATTTT.

The chain carries TRBV19 and TRBJ2-3; a weak D match, TRBD2 (5 bases). V was pared by 5 bases and J by 6 bases, with 15 bases between. The CDR3 sequence is 14 residues long. Germline V gene data show CDR1 as LNHDA and CDR2 as SQIVND (reference sequence). The CDR3 DNA follows: TGTGCCAGTAGTCTAATCGTAGCGTCTGATACGCAGTATTTT. As protein: CASSLIVASDTQYF.

The V call is TRBV30, the J call TRBJ1-3, with D possibly matching TRBD1 (5 bases). V was shortened by 2 bases and J by 3 bases, with 14 bases between the two germline ends. Per germline, CDR1 GTSNPN and CDR2 SVGIG (reference sequence). CDR3 length equals 15 residues. For the CDR3, the DNA is TGTGCCTGGAGTAAAACCACAGGAGGTGGAAACACCATATATTTT. Translation: CAWSKTTGGGNTIYF.

This chain's CDR3 is CASSYGSGQGTYEQYF. In DNA, the CDR3 is TGTGCCAGCAGTTACGGATCGGGACAGGGGACCTACGAGCAGTACTTC. The rearrangement uses TRBV6-5 and TRBJ2-7; 10 bases line up with TRBD1. V trimming: 2 bases; J trimming: 2 bases; junction bases outside the gene matches: 6. The CDR3 is made up of 16 amino acids. Germline CDR1 and CDR2: MNHEY and SVGAGI.

This chain uses TRBV11-2 with TRBJ1-1, with 8 bases matching TRBD1. There are 15 residues in the CDR3. Per the germline V gene, CDR1 is SGHAT and CDR2 is FQNNGV. Unmatched junction bases numbered 13, after V lost 6 bases and J lost 7 bases. For the CDR3, the DNA is TGTGCCAGCAGAGATGTTACCGGGACAGGTGATGAAGCTTTCTTT. Its translation: CASRDVTGTGDEAFF.